This T cell receptor beta chain was documented in a study of T cell changes during pregnancy in multiple sclerosis. Sequencing used immunoSEQ multiplex PCR; TCRdb keeps in-frame clones, though not all of them. Of about 80,000 clones in the sample, around 94% were seen once. Germline CDR1 is SGHTS and CDR2 is YDEGEE. CDR3 length: 15 residues. The V segment lost 3 bases and the J segment 5 bases; nucleotides outside the gene matches: 7. The clonotype originates from a female donor in good health, enrolled as a control in a pregnancy study. The chain has TRBV5-8 and TRBJ2-3; 9 bases agree with TRBD1. The input for sequencing was peripheral blood, taken in the second trimester of pregnancy. In nucleotides, the CDR3 is TGTGCCAGCAGCTCCCGGGACAGGGTTATAGATACGCAGTATTTT. It encodes CASSSRDRVIDTQYF.